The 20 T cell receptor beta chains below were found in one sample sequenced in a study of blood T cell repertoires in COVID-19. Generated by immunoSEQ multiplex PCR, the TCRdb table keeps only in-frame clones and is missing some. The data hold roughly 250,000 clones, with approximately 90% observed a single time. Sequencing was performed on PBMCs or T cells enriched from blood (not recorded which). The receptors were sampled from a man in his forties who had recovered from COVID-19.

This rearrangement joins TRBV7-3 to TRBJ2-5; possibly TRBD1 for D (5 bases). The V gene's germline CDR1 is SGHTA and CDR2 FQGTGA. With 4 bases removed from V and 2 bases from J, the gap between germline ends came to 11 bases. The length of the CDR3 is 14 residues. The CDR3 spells CASSYMGPQETQYF. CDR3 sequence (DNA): TGTGCCAGCAGCTATATGGGGCCACAAGAGACCCAGTACTTC.

This CDR3 is CASSETSGGVLNEQFF. CDR3 nucleotides: TGTGCCAGCAGCGAAACTAGCGGGGGGGTTTTAAATGAGCAGTTCTTC. V gene TRBV9 combines with J gene TRBJ2-1; 13 bases are a match to TRBD2. Per the germline V gene, CDR1 is SGDLS and CDR2 is YYNGEE. The CDR3 is made up of 16 amino acids. J gave up 7 bases and V 3 bases, and 7 bases lay outside the gene matches.

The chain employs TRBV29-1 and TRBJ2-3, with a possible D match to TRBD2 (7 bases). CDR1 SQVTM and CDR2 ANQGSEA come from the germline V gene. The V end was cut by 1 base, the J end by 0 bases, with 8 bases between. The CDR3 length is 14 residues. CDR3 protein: CSVEGGGSTDTQYF. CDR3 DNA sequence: TGCAGCGTTGAAGGCGGGGGCAGCACAGATACGCAGTATTTT.

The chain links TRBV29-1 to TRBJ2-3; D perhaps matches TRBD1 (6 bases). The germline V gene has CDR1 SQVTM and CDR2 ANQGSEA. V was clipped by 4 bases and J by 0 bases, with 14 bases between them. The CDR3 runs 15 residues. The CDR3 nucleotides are TGCAGCGTTGCTGCACCAGGGGCTAGCACAGATACGCAGTATTTT. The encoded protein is CSVAAPGASTDTQYF.

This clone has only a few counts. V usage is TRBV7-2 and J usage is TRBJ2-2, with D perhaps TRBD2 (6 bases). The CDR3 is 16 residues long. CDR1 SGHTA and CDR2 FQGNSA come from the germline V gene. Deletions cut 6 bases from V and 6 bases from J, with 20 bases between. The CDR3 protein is CASRRGIGSRSGELFF. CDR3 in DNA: TGTGCCAGCAGACGGGGGATCGGGAGTCGGTCCGGGGAGCTGTTTTTT.

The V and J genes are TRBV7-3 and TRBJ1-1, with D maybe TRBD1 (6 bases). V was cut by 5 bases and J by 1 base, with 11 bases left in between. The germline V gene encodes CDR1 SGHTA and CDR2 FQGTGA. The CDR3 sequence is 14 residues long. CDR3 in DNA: TGTGCCAGCAGCCCCGTAGGGGGGAACACTGAAGCTTTCTTT. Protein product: CASSPVGGNTEAFF.

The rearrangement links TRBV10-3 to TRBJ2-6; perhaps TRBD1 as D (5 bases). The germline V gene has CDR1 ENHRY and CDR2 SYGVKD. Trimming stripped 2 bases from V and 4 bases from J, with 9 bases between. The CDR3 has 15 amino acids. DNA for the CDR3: TGTGCCATCAGTGAGATAGGGGTCGGGGCCAACGTCCTGACTTTC. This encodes CAISEIGVGANVLTF.

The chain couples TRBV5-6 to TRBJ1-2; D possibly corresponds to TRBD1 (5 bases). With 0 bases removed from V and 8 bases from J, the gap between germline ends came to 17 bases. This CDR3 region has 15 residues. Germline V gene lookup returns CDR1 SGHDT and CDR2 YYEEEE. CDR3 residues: CASSLEGARVYGYTF. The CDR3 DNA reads TGTGCCAGCAGCTTGGAAGGGGCCAGGGTATACGGCTACACCTTC.

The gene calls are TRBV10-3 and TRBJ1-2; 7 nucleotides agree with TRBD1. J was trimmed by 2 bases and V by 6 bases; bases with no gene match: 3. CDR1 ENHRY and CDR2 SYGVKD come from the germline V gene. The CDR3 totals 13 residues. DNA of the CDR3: TGTGCCATCAGAAGGGACAGCAACTATGGCTACACCTTC. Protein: CAIRRDSNYGYTF.

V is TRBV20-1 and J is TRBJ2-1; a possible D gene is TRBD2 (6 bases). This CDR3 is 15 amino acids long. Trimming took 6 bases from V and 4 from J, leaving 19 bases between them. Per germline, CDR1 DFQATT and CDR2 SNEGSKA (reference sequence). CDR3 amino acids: CSASPFGGIYNEQFF. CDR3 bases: TGCAGTGCAAGTCCCTTCGGGGGTATATACAATGAGCAGTTCTTC.

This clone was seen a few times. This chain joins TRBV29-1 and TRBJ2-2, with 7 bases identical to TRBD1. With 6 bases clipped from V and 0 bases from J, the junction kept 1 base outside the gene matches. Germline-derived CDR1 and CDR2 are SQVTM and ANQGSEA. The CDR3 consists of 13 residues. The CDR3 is CSVQGANTGELFF. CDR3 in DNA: TGCAGCGTCCAGGGGGCGAACACCGGGGAGCTGTTTTTT.

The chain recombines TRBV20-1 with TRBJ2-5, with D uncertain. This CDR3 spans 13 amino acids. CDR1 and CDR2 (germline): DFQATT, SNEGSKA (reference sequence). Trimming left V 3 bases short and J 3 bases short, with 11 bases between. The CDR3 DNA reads TGCAGTGCTAGTCCGTTGGGCAAAGAGACCCAGTACTTC. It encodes CSASPLGKETQYF.

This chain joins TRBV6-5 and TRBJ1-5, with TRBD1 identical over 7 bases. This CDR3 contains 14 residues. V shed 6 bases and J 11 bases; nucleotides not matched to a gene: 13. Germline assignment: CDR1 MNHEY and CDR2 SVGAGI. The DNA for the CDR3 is TGTGCCAGCAGCAGGACAGGCCCGCGGTCAGCCCAGCATTTT. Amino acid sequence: CASSRTGPRSAQHF.

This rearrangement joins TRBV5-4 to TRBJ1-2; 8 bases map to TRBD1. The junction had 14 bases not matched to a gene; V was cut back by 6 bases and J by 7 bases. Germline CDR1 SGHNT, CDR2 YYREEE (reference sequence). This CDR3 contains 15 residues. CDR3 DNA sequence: TGTGCCAGCACCCGGACCGCTCCAGGGGGCTCTGGCTACACCTTC. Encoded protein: CASTRTAPGGSGYTF. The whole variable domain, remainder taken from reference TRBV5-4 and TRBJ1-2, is ETGVTQSPTHLIKTRGQQVTLRCSSQSGHNTVSWYQQALGQGPQFIFQYYREEENGRGNFPPRFSGLQFPNYSSELNVNALELDDSALYLCASTRTAPGGSGYTFGSGTRLTVV.

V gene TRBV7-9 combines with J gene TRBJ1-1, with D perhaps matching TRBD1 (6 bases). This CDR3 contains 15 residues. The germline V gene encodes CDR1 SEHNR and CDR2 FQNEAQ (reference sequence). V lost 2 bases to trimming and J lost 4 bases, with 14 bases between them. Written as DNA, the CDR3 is TGTGCCAGCAGCTTATCTCAGGGGTTGGGCACTGAAGCTTTCTTT. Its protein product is CASSLSQGLGTEAFF.

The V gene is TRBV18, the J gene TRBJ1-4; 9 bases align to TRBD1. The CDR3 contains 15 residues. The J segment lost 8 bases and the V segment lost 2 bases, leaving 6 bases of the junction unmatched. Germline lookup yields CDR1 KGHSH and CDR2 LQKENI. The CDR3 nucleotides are TGTGCCAGCTCACCAGGGGGACAGGGTCGCGAAAAACTGTTTTTT. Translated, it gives CASSPGGQGREKLFF.

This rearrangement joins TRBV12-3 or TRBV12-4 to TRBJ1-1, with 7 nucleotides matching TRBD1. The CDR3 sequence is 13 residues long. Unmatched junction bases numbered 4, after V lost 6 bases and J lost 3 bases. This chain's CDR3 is CASRLTGHTEAFF. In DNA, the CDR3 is TGTGCCAGCAGGTTGACAGGGCACACTGAAGCTTTCTTT.

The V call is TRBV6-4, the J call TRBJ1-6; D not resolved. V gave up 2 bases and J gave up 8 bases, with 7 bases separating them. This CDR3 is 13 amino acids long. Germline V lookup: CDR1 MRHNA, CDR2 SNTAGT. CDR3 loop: CASSDREYSPLHF. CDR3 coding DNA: TGTGCCAGCAGTGACAGGGAGTATTCACCCCTCCACTTT.

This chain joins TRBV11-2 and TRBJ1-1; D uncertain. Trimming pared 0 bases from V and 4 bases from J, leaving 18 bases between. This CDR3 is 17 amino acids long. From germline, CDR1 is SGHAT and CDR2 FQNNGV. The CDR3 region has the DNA TGTGCCAGCAGCTTAGATTACCCGGGAAGAAGGAGCACTGAAGCTTTCTTT. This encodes CASSLDYPGRRSTEAFF.

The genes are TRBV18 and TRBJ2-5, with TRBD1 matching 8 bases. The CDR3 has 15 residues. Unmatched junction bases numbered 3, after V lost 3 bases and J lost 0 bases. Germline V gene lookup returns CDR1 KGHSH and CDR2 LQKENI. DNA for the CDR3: TGTGCCAGCTCACCGGGGACAGGACACCAAGAGACCCAGTACTTC. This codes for CASSPGTGHQETQYF.